The entry below describes one T cell receptor (beta chain). The data originate from a study of blood T cell repertoires in COVID-19. Whole-study context: Both acute and convalescent COVID-19 samples were obtained from the United States, Italy and Spain. The cDNA or gDNA used as material had been derived from T cells, B-cell-depleted T cells, or PBMCs.

V shed 4 bases and J 6 bases; nucleotides not matched to a gene: 2. The CDR3 is made up of 11 amino acids. Germline V gene sequence: CDR1 SQVTM, CDR2 ANQGSEA. Original processing methods: Amplification of reference gene primers was used by the study to estimate nucleated cell counts. TCRdb's copy holds only in-frame clones and misses some; the assay was immunoSEQ multiplex PCR. V, J and clone size were drawn from that table, and D and trimming were deduced from the DNA. The table lists 70,000 or so clones, approximately 85% of them singletons. Sequencing input: peripheral blood. The chain has TRBV29-1 and TRBJ1-2; 7 nucleotides line up with TRBD1. This receptor was taken from a man older than 75 with acute or convalescent COVID-19. The DNA of the CDR3 is TGCAGCGTTGTAACAGGGGATGGCTACACCTTC. Translating it yields CSVVTGDGYTF.